One and the same sample provided the 32 T cell receptor beta chains below, sequenced in a study of T cell responses to AZD1222 COVID-19 vaccine. Libraries were prepared by immunoSEQ multiplex PCR; TCRdb keeps only in-frame clonotypes and omits some of them. The repertoire holds about 140,000 clones, 80% to 95% seen once, with 1% to 1.5% in the top ten. Sequencing used peripheral blood, obtained 28 days after the second AZD1222 dose. The receptor set was obtained from an adult who received the AZD1222 COVID-19 vaccine.

The genes are TRBV4-2 and TRBJ2-1, with 14 bases identical to TRBD2. Germline V lookup: CDR1 LGHNA, CDR2 YNFKEQ. The trim removed 1 base at V and 10 bases at J, leaving 0 bases unmatched. The CDR3 is 14 amino acids. CDR3 DNA: TGTGCCAGCAGCCAAGGGACTAGCGGGAGGGAGCAGTTCTTC. Translated: CASSQGTSGREQFF.

The rearrangement links TRBV29-1 to TRBJ1-2; D not resolved. This CDR3 region has 13 residues. V was trimmed by 4 bases and J by 10 bases, leaving 19 bases between them. CDR1 and CDR2 (germline): SQVTM, ANQGSEA. The CDR3 coding sequence is TGCAGCGTTGGAATCCCTATGAAGGCGGACTACACCTTC. It encodes CSVGIPMKADYTF.

This clone was seen once. The V call is TRBV14, the J call TRBJ1-5; tentative D call: TRBD1 (5 bases). CDR3 length: 13 amino acids. Trimming pared 0 bases from V and 7 bases from J, leaving 7 bases between. Per the germline V gene, CDR1 is SGHDN and CDR2 is FVKESK. The CDR3 coding sequence is TGTGCCAGCAGCCAAGATTGGGGGCAGCCCCAGCATTTT. It codes for CASSQDWGQPQHF.

The rearrangement links TRBV6-2 or TRBV6-3 to TRBJ2-7; TRBD1 matches at 8 bases. The length of the CDR3 is 14 residues. Unmatched junction bases numbered 3, after V lost 0 bases and J lost 5 bases. Germline lookup yields CDR1 MNHEY and CDR2 SVGEGT. The CDR3 region has the DNA TGTGCCAGCAGTTACTCCGACAGGGGCCACGAGCAGTACTTC. Amino acids: CASSYSDRGHEQYF.

The V gene is TRBV2, the J gene TRBJ1-1; tentative D call: TRBD1 (5 bases). V lost 8 bases and J 4 bases, leaving 14 bases between the germline ends. The germline V gene encodes CDR1 SNHLY and CDR2 FYNNEI. The CDR3 loop spans 13 amino acids. For the CDR3, the DNA is TGTGCCAGCTTGGCCAGGGAGGGCACTGAAGCTTTCTTT. Protein: CASLAREGTEAFF. Full variable domain (rest looked up from reference TRBV2 and TRBJ1-1): EPEVTQTPSHQVTQMGQEVILRCVPISNHLYFYWYRQILGQKVEFLVSFYNNEISEKSEIFDDQFSVERPDGSNFTLKIRSTKLEDSAMYFCASLAREGTEAFFGQGTRLTVV.

The chain recombines TRBV28 with TRBJ2-5, with TRBD1 matching over 8 bases. This CDR3 contains 15 residues. The germline V gene has CDR1 MDHEN and CDR2 SYDVKM. Trimming at V came to 8 bases and at J to 2 bases, leaving 10 bases not matched to a gene. The CDR3 loop reads CASGQQGEPQETQYF. The DNA of the CDR3 is TGTGCCAGCGGACAACAGGGGGAGCCGCAAGAGACCCAGTACTTC.

The chain couples TRBV5-1 to TRBJ2-2, with 7 bases aligning to TRBD2. The CDR3 is made up of 15 amino acids. The trim removed 0 bases at V and 4 bases at J, leaving 3 bases unmatched. CDR1 and CDR2 (germline): SGHRS, YFSETQ. CDR3 amino acids: CASSLAAGRTGELFF. The DNA of the CDR3 is TGCGCCAGCAGCTTGGCAGCGGGACGCACCGGGGAGCTGTTTTTT.

The rearrangement links TRBV25-1 to TRBJ1-3; 7 bases line up with TRBD1. V gave up 3 bases and J gave up 5 bases; unmatched junction bases: 7. CDR1 MGHDK and CDR2 SYGVNS come from the germline V gene. This CDR3 is built from 15 residues. CDR3 residues: CASSDVSGQRNTIYF. The CDR3 nucleotides read TGTGCCAGCAGTGATGTTTCGGGACAGAGAAACACCATATATTTT. Full variable domain (outside the CDR3, taken from reference TRBV25-1 and TRBJ1-3): EADIYQTPRYLVIGTGKKITLECSQTMGHDKMYWYQQDPGMELHLIHYSYGVNSTEKGDLSSESTVSRIRTEHFPLTLESARPSHTSQYLCASSDVSGQRNTIYFGEGSWLTVV.

J is TRBJ1-5 and V is TRBV19, with 9 positions matching TRBD1. This CDR3 contains 15 residues. J was trimmed by 5 bases and V by 6 bases; bases with no gene match: 8. Germline V gives CDR1 LNHDA, CDR2 SQIVND (reference sequence). The CDR3 DNA is TGTGCCAGTAGACGAAGGACAGGGGAGGATCAGCCCCAGCATTTT. Amino acid sequence: CASRRRTGEDQPQHF.

The J gene is TRBJ2-7, the V gene TRBV2; tentatively, D is TRBD1 (6 bases). The CDR3 totals 17 residues. Trimming left V 3 bases short and J 0 bases short, with 18 bases between. Germline CDR1 is SNHLY and CDR2 is FYNNEI. CDR3 DNA sequence: TGTGCCAGCAGTGAGCCACCCCCCGACAGGTACTCCTACGAGCAGTACTTC. Amino acid sequence: CASSEPPPDRYSYEQYF.

The V gene is TRBV4-3, the J gene TRBJ2-2; TRBD2 matches 11 bases. Germline CDR1 LGHNA, CDR2 YSLEER. This CDR3 has 17 residues. Germline trimming cut 0 bases from V and 3 bases from J; bases unmatched to any gene: 3. The DNA of the CDR3 is TGCGCCAGCAGCCAAGAGGGACTAGCGGCGTACACCGGGGAGCTGTTTTTT. This encodes CASSQEGLAAYTGELFF.

The gene calls are TRBV7-2 and TRBJ2-2; TRBD1 matches 8 bases. V lost 2 bases, J lost 3 bases, and 2 bases stayed unmatched. CDR3 length: 15 amino acids. Germline V gene data show CDR1 as SGHTA and CDR2 as FQGNSA. CDR3 sequence (DNA): TGTGCCAGCAGCTTAATACAGGGGGACACCGGGGAGCTGTTTTTT. It yields the protein CASSLIQGDTGELFF.

This rearrangement joins TRBV3-1 (or the pseudogene TRBV3-2) to TRBJ2-5, with 8 bases lining up with TRBD1. This CDR3 contains 15 residues. Germline V gives CDR1 LGHDT, CDR2 YNNKEL (reference sequence). The V segment lost 4 bases and the J segment 2 bases; nucleotides outside the gene matches: 6. The CDR3 is CASSPGTGFQETQYF. The DNA for the CDR3 is TGTGCCAGCAGCCCAGGGACAGGATTTCAAGAGACCCAGTACTTC.

The rearrangement uses TRBV4-2 and TRBJ2-1, with D unresolved. The germline V and J ends were trimmed by 5 bases and 6 bases, with 20 bases remaining between them. Germline V gives CDR1 LGHNA, CDR2 YNFKEQ. The CDR3 sequence is 16 residues long. The CDR3 DNA reads TGTGCCAGCAGCGTTTCAGTGGGAAATGCCCCCAATGAGCAGTTCTTC. This translates into CASSVSVGNAPNEQFF.

This clone was seen a single time. The genes are TRBV5-1 and TRBJ1-2, with 8 bases matching TRBD1. After removal of 4 bases from V and 6 bases from J, the junction contained 11 bases not matched to a gene. CDR3 size: 15 residues. Per germline, CDR1 SGHRS and CDR2 YFSETQ. CDR3 sequence: CASSLEDRASDGYTF. CDR3 in DNA: TGCGCCAGCAGCCTGGAGGACAGGGCCAGCGATGGCTACACCTTC. Full variable domain (remainder filled in from reference TRBV5-1 and TRBJ1-2): KAGVTQTPRYLIKTRGQQVTLSCSPISGHRSVSWYQQTPGQGLQFLFEYFSETQRNKGNFPGRFSGRQFSNSRSEMNVSTLELGDSALYLCASSLEDRASDGYTFGSGTRLTVV.

This clone is a singleton in its sample. The chain is built from TRBV6-1 and TRBJ1-4; 9 positions agree with TRBD1. This CDR3 spans 20 amino acids. After removal of 0 bases from V and 4 bases from J, the junction contained 15 bases not matched to a gene. Germline V lookup: CDR1 MNHNS, CDR2 SASEGT. This chain's CDR3 is CASSEAQSPGTGKHNEKLFF. CDR3 in DNA: TGTGCCAGCAGTGAAGCGCAATCTCCCGGGACAGGGAAGCATAATGAAAAACTGTTTTTT.

The chain combines TRBV5-1 with TRBJ2-6; TRBD1 matches 9 bases. Trimming at V came to 3 bases and at J to 4 bases, leaving 20 bases not matched to a gene. In germline, CDR1 is SGHRS, CDR2 YFSETQ. This CDR3 has 21 amino acids. The CDR3, as DNA: TGCGCCAGCAGCTCCTTCTTCCGGGACAGGGTACTTGTTTCAGGGGCCAACGTCCTGACTTTC. This encodes CASSSFFRDRVLVSGANVLTF. Filled out from reference TRBV5-1 and TRBJ2-6, the complete variable domain reads KAGVTQTPRYLIKTRGQQVTLSCSPISGHRSVSWYQQTPGQGLQFLFEYFSETQRNKGNFPGRFSGRQFSNSRSEMNVSTLELGDSALYLCASSSFFRDRVLVSGANVLTFGAGSRLTVL.

The genes are TRBV13 and TRBJ2-5; 9 bases align to TRBD1. This CDR3 has 18 residues. The ends lost 5 bases at V and 5 bases at J; junction bases unmatched: 18. Germline assignment: CDR1 PRHDT and CDR2 FYEKMQ (reference sequence). The CDR3 is CASSLQGALFGRWETQYF. The CDR3 coding sequence is TGTGCCAGCAGCCTACAGGGGGCGCTTTTTGGGCGGTGGGAGACCCAGTACTTC.

The V call is TRBV4-3, the J call TRBJ2-7; possibly TRBD1 for D (6 bases). Trimming took 3 bases from V and 3 from J, leaving 9 bases between them. The CDR3 extends over 13 amino acids. Germline assignment: CDR1 LGHNA and CDR2 YSLEER. This CDR3 reads CASSQEDSYEQYF. CDR3 DNA sequence: TGCGCCAGCAGCCAGGAGGACAGCTACGAGCAGTACTTC.

In its sample, this clone was seen once. The chain links TRBV18 to TRBJ2-5; D gene ambiguous. The CDR3 contains 14 residues. Trimming shortened V by 2 bases and J by 1 base, and 8 bases separated the two germline ends. Germline V gene sequence: CDR1 KGHSH, CDR2 LQKENI. The DNA for the CDR3 is TGTGCCAGCTCACCATCGACGACCCAAGAGACCCAGTACTTC. Amino acid sequence: CASSPSTTQETQYF. Together with reference TRBV18 and TRBJ2-5, the CDR3 gives the full variable domain: NAGVMQNPRHLVRRRGQEARLRCSPMKGHSHVYWYRQLPEEGLKFMVYLQKENIIDESGMPKERFSAEFPKEGPSILRIQQVVRGDSAAYFCASSPSTTQETQYFGPGTRLLVL.

This sequence joins TRBV6-1 and TRBJ2-3; D is undetermined. CDR1 and CDR2 (germline): MNHNS, SASEGT. The CDR3 length is 15 residues. V was pared by 0 bases and J by 0 bases, with 7 bases between. CDR3 region: CASSEARRSTDTQYF. In DNA form, the CDR3 reads TGTGCCAGCAGTGAAGCGCGGAGAAGCACAGATACGCAGTATTTT.

V usage is TRBV6-4 and J usage is TRBJ1-4; a possible D gene is TRBD1 (5 bases). V was cut by 3 bases and J by 4 bases, with 21 bases left in between. This CDR3 has 18 residues. Germline V gene sequence: CDR1 MRHNA, CDR2 SNTAGT. CDR3 sequence: CASSELGGVLRFNEKLFF. The CDR3 bases are TGTGCCAGCAGTGAATTAGGAGGGGTTCTACGTTTTAATGAAAAACTGTTTTTT.

V is TRBV5-1 and J is TRBJ1-1, with D perhaps TRBD1 (5 bases). The CDR3 runs to 13 residues. Germline CDR1 reads SGHRS; CDR2 reads YFSETQ. V was pared by 0 bases and J by 4 bases, with 7 bases between. In DNA, the CDR3 is TGCGCCAGCAGCTTGGCCGACAGCACTGAAGCTTTCTTT. Translated: CASSLADSTEAFF.

This clone was counted a few times. The chain links TRBV7-8 to TRBJ2-5; D may correspond to TRBD1 or TRBD2 (5 bases each). The V end lost 7 bases, the J end lost 2 bases, and 14 bases lay between the germline ends. CDR3 length equals 14 residues. Germline CDR1 and CDR2: SGHVS and FQNEAQ. CDR3 protein: CASIPGRTQETQYF. The CDR3 DNA follows: TGTGCCAGCATCCCGGGACGGACGCAAGAGACCCAGTACTTC.

The chain employs TRBV24-1 and TRBJ2-3, with a weak D call TRBD2 (6 bases). There are 15 residues in the CDR3. Trimming removed 4 bases from V and 1 base from J, with 11 bases in between. Germline assignment: CDR1 KGHDR and CDR2 SFDVKD. The CDR3 spells CATSEVGSGTDTQYF. Written as DNA, the CDR3 is TGTGCCACCAGTGAGGTCGGGAGCGGCACAGATACGCAGTATTTT.

The chain employs TRBV5-1 and TRBJ2-3, with a possible D match to TRBD2 (7 bases). CDR3 length: 16 residues. The V end lost 0 bases, the J end lost 5 bases, and 16 bases lay between the germline ends. Germline CDR1 SGHRS, CDR2 YFSETQ. The CDR3 DNA reads as TGCGCCAGCAGCTTGGTGGGGGGGCCTTTAGGAGATACGCAGTATTTT. Encoded protein: CASSLVGGPLGDTQYF.

In DNA, the CDR3 is TGTGCCAGCAGTTTATCACAGGGTGGATCACCCCTCCACTTT. As protein: CASSLSQGGSPLHF. J is TRBJ1-6 and V is TRBV27; D perhaps matches TRBD1 (6 bases). The CDR3 has 14 amino acids. With 0 bases removed from V and 10 bases from J, the gap between germline ends came to 10 bases. Germline values: CDR1 MNHEY, CDR2 SMNVEV (reference sequence).

This rearrangement joins TRBV2 to TRBJ2-1; D uncertain. Deletions cut 3 bases from V and 6 bases from J, with 6 bases between. Germline V lookup: CDR1 SNHLY, CDR2 FYNNEI. The length of the CDR3 is 12 residues. The CDR3 here is CASSESVNEQFF. DNA of the CDR3: TGTGCCAGCAGTGAGTCAGTCAATGAGCAGTTCTTC.

The V call is TRBV6-5, the J call TRBJ2-7; D may be TRBD1 (5 bases). V was cut by 6 bases and J by 3 bases, with 12 bases left in between. This CDR3 spans 13 amino acids. CDR1 and CDR2 (germline): MNHEY, SVGAGI. CDR3 protein: CASSQGIGYEQYF. The CDR3, as DNA: TGTGCCAGCAGCCAGGGTATTGGCTACGAGCAGTACTTC.

The chain couples TRBV5-6 to TRBJ2-6; a weak D match, TRBD1 (5 bases). Per the germline V gene, CDR1 is SGHDT and CDR2 is YYEEEE. Trimming shortened V by 1 base and J by 3 bases, and 8 bases separated the two germline ends. The length of the CDR3 is 15 residues. CDR3 sequence: CASSLWTSGANVLTF. In DNA form, the CDR3 reads TGTGCCAGCAGCTTGTGGACAAGTGGGGCCAACGTCCTGACTTTC.

This clone showed up just a few times. The chain has TRBV19 and TRBJ1-5; unclear D gene. The CDR3 is made up of 15 amino acids. Trimming took 6 bases from V and 3 from J, leaving 15 bases between them. Germline V gene data show CDR1 as LNHDA and CDR2 as SQIVND (reference sequence). CDR3 residues: CASRARRSANQPQHF. The CDR3 DNA sequence: TGTGCCAGTAGGGCCCGACGGTCCGCCAATCAGCCCCAGCATTTT.

J is TRBJ2-1 and V is TRBV3-1 (or the pseudogene TRBV3-2); 8 bases are a match to TRBD2. Germline CDR1 reads LGHDT; CDR2 reads YNNKEL (reference sequence). V was pared by 5 bases and J by 6 bases, with 12 bases of the junction left unmatched. The CDR3 length is 16 residues. In nucleotides, the CDR3 is TGTGCCAGCAGCTCCAGACTAGCGAGAGGGGGCAATGAGCAGTTCTTC. This codes for CASSSRLARGGNEQFF.